This T cell receptor (beta chain) was found in a study of T-cell reconstitution after alpha-beta-depleted transplantation in children. V lost 4 bases and J lost 6; bases outside the gene matches: 11. There are 16 residues in the CDR3. Researchers prepared the TCRbeta library using unique molecular identifiers, the study reports. TCRdb processed the PCR reads anew with MiXCR; each CDR3 protein has one entry. The profile shows 450,000 to 600,000 distinct CDR3 sequences, about 30% of them singletons. This clonotype originated in a human donor who donated a stem cell graft to a child with aplastic anemia. This material consisted of PBMCs from the stem cell graft donor, taken from the stem cell graft. This rearrangement joins TRBV12-3 or TRBV12-4 to TRBJ2-2, with 7 bases matching TRBD2. CDR3 in DNA: TGTGCCAGCAGTTGGGGCCGGCGGGGGAAGTCCGGGGAGCTGTTTTTT. Encoded protein: CASSWGRRGKSGELFF.